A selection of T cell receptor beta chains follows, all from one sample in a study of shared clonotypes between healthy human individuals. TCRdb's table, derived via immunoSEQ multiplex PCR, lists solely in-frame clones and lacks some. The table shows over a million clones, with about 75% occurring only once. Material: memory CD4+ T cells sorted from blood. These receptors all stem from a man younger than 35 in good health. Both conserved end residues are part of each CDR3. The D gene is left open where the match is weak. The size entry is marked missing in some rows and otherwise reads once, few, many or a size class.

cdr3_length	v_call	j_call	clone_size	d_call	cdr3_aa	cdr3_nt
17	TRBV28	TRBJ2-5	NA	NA	CASSFPRREGFQETQYF	TGTGCCAGCAGTTTCCCCAGGCGAGAGGGGTTTCAAGAGACCCAGTACTTC
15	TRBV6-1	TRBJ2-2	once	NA	CASSPSRQGTGELFF	TGTGCCAGCAGCCCGTCCAGGCAGGGCACCGGGGAGCTGTTTTTT
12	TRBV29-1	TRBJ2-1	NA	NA	CSVDRGDNEQFF	TGCAGCGTTGACAGGGGGGACAATGAGCAGTTCTTC
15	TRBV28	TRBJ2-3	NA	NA	CASSFPSVGADTQYF	TGTGCCAGCAGTTTTCCTAGCGTGGGAGCGGATACGCAGTATTTT
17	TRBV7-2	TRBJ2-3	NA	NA	CASSSLHRVPPTDTQYF	TGTGCCAGCAGCTCCTTACACAGGGTTCCCCCCACAGATACGCAGTATTTT
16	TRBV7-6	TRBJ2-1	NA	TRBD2	CASSWGSAGAYNEQFF	TGTGCCAGCAGCTGGGGTAGTGCGGGAGCCTACAATGAGCAGTTCTTC
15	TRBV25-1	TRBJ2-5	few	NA	CASSPEHNPMETQYF	TGTGCCAGCAGCCCAGAACACAACCCGATGGAGACCCAGTACTTC
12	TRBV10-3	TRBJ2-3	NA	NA	CASGLSTDTQYF	TGTGCCTCTGGACTTTCCACAGATACGCAGTATTTT
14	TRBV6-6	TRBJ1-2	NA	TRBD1	CASSSSDRNYGYTF	TGTGCCAGCAGTTCCTCGGACAGGAACTATGGCTACACCTTC
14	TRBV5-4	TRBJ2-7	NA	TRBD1	CASSTRDRPYEQYF	TGTGCCAGCAGCACCCGGGACAGGCCCTACGAGCAGTACTTC
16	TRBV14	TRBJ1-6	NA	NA	CASSRGFSSYNSPLHF	TGTGCCAGCAGCCGCGGATTTAGCTCCTATAATTCACCCCTCCACTTT
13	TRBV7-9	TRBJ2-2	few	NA	CASSLGGIGELFF	TGTGCCAGCAGCTTAGGAGGTATAGGGGAGCTGTTTTTT
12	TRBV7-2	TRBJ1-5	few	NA	CASSLNLQPQHF	TGTGCCAGCAGCTTAAATCTTCAGCCCCAGCATTTT
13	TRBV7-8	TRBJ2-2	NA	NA	CASSSWTTGELFF	TGTGCCAGCAGCTCTTGGACCACCGGGGAGCTGTTTTTT
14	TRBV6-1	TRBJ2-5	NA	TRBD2	CASRLAGVEETQYF	TGTGCCAGCAGGTTAGCGGGAGTGGAAGAGACCCAGTACTTC
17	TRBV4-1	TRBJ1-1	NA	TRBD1	CASSTAGAGGLSTEAFF	TGCGCCAGCAGCACGGCAGGGGCAGGGGGCCTGAGCACTGAAGCTTTCTTT
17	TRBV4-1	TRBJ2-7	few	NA	CASSQLNTGTSGYEQYF	TGCGCCAGCAGCCAATTGAATACAGGGACGTCTGGGTACGAGCAGTACTTC
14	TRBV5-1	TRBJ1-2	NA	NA	CASSLEPQNYGYTF	TGCGCCAGCAGCTTAGAACCGCAGAACTATGGCTACACCTTC
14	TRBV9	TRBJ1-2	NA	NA	CASSVISGSYGYTF	TGTGCCAGCAGCGTAATATCAGGATCCTATGGCTACACCTTC
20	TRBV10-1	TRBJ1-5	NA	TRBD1	CASSESLGTGTQLGNQPQHF	TGCGCCAGCAGTGAGTCGTTGGGGACAGGGACGCAGTTGGGCAATCAGCCCCAGCATTTT
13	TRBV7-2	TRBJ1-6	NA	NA	CASSLANSLPLHF	TGTGCCAGCAGCTTAGCGAACAGCTTACCCCTCCACTTT
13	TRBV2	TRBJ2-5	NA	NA	CASKGDGQETQYF	TGTGCCAGCAAGGGGGACGGGCAAGAGACCCAGTACTTC
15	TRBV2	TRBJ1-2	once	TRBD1	CASSDEGQRVYGYTF	TGTGCCAGCAGTGACGAGGGACAGCGAGTCTATGGCTACACCTTC
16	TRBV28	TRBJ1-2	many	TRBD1	CASSFPQGAPRSGYTF	TGTGCCAGCAGTTTTCCGCAGGGGGCCCCTCGGAGTGGCTACACCTTC
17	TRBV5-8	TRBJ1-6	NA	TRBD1	CASSPLSGTGGNSPLHF	TGTGCCAGCAGCCCCCTTTCGGGGACAGGGGGAAATTCACCCCTCCACTTT
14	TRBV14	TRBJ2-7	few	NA	CASSQETASYEQYF	TGTGCCAGCAGCCAAGAGACTGCCTCCTACGAGCAGTACTTC
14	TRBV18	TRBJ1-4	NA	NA	CASSPGSGGEKLFF	TGTGCCAGCTCACCAGGGTCGGGTGGTGAAAAACTGTTTTTT
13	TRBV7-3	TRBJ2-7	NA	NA	CASSFGGSYEQYF	TGTGCCAGCAGCTTTGGTGGATCCTACGAGCAGTACTTC
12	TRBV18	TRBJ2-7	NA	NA	CASSGGTYEQYF	TGTGCCAGCTCTGGAGGCACCTACGAGCAGTACTTC
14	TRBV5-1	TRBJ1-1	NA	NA	CASSLEGINTEAFF	TGCGCCAGCAGCTTGGAAGGGATCAACACTGAAGCTTTCTTT
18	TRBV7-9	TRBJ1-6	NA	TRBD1	CASSLGTGRLAFRSPLHF	TGTGCCAGCAGCTTAGGGACAGGGAGGCTGGCCTTTCGGTCACCCCTCCACTTT
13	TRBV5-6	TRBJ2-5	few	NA	CASSFGVTETQYF	TGTGCCAGCAGCTTTGGCGTGACGGAGACCCAGTACTTC
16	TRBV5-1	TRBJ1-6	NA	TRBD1	CASSSSPGQTNSPLHF	TGCGCCAGCAGCTCGTCTCCGGGACAGACGAATTCACCCCTCCACTTT
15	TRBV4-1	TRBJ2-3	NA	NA	CASSYRQTVGDTQYF	TGCGCCAGCAGCTACAGACAGACGGTGGGGGATACGCAGTATTTT
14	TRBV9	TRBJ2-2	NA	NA	CASMLGTATGELFF	TGTGCCAGCATGCTTGGCACGGCCACCGGGGAGCTGTTTTTT
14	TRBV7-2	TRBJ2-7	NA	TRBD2	CASSFLKAGGEQYF	TGTGCCAGCAGTTTTCTCAAAGCGGGAGGCGAGCAGTACTTC
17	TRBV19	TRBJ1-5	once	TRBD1	CASSIPPSRGFNQPQHF	TGTGCCAGTAGTATCCCTCCGTCCAGGGGGTTCAATCAGCCCCAGCATTTT
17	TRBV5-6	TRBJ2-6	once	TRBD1	CASRPGQGVSGANVLTF	TGTGCCAGCAGACCGGGACAGGGAGTCTCTGGGGCCAACGTCCTGACTTTC
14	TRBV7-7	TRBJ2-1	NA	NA	CASRTGPSDNEQFF	TGTGCTAGCCGAACAGGACCCTCCGATAATGAGCAGTTCTTC
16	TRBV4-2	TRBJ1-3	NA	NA	CASSQDEAGTGNTIYF	TGTGCCAGCAGCCAAGATGAAGCGGGTACCGGAAACACCATATATTTT
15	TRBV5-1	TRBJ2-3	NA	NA	CASSGSGTDTDTQYF	TGCGCCAGCAGCGGCTCCGGGACTGACACAGATACGCAGTATTTT